These 23 T cell receptor beta chains were sequenced from one sample in a study of shared clonotypes between healthy human individuals. Method: immunoSEQ multiplex PCR; TCRdb's copy keeps in-frame clones and lacks some. The sample contains about 2.1 million clones, about 94% of which appear only once. As defined, naive CD8 cells were CD45RO-negative and positively selected for CCR7, with terminally differentiated effector memory CD45RA+ cells excluded. Material for sequencing was naive CD8+ T cells from PBMCs. These receptors originate from a man between 18 and 35 years old in good health. Some clones in this sample may be carry-over from other donors' samples.

The chain is built from TRBV7-3 and TRBJ2-2, with 14 bases identical to TRBD2. The CDR3 is made up of 16 amino acids. The germline gives CDR1 SGHTA, CDR2 FQGTGA. With 5 bases clipped from V and 6 bases from J, the junction kept 5 bases outside the gene matches. The CDR3 sequence: CASSDPGLAGAGELFF. DNA for the CDR3: TGTGCCAGCAGCGATCCGGGACTAGCGGGAGCCGGGGAGCTGTTTTTT.

Note on this clone: The sample holds other DNA sequences that translate to the same CDR3. The V and J genes are TRBV19 and TRBJ2-2, with no clear D. V lost 3 bases and J lost 3, with 8 bases in between. Per germline, CDR1 LNHDA and CDR2 SQIVND (reference sequence). This CDR3 contains 14 residues. The CDR3, as DNA: TGTGCCAGTAGTATCGGATTTTACACCGGGGAGCTGTTTTTT. This gives the protein CASSIGFYTGELFF.

The chain carries TRBV7-8 and TRBJ1-1; D unclear. The V gene lost 1 base and the J gene lost 6 bases, with 6 bases spanning the gap. Germline values: CDR1 SGHVS, CDR2 FQNEAQ. This CDR3 has 12 amino acids. DNA of the CDR3: TGTGCCAGCAGCTTAGGTCGAGCTGAAGCTTTCTTT. Its protein product is CASSLGRAEAFF.

The V call is TRBV28, the J call TRBJ2-7; D gene uncertain. V lost 4 bases and J 2 bases, leaving 12 bases between the germline ends. The CDR3 totals 14 residues. Germline V lookup: CDR1 MDHEN, CDR2 SYDVKM. CDR3 coding DNA: TGTGCCAGCAGTTCCCTTGTGGAGCCCTACGAGCAGTACTTC. This codes for CASSSLVEPYEQYF.

The chain links TRBV11-2 to TRBJ2-5; D is uncertain. The CDR3 runs to 18 residues. V lost 4 bases to trimming and J lost 1 base, with 22 bases between them. Germline CDR1 and CDR2: SGHAT and FQNNGV. The CDR3 region has the DNA TGTGCCAGCAGCTCCCGTTGGTTCGAAGTTGGGTCCCAAGAGACCCAGTACTTC. Translating it yields CASSSRWFEVGSQETQYF.

The DNA of the CDR3 is TGTGCCAGCAGTCCCCTATGGAGGGACACTGAAGCTTTCTTT. Its translation is CASSPLWRDTEAFF. The J gene is TRBJ1-1, the V gene TRBV28; the D is unclear. CDR3 size: 14 residues. The V gene's germline CDR1 is MDHEN and CDR2 SYDVKM. Deletions cut 5 bases from V and 3 bases from J, with 13 bases between.

Comments on this clone: Other DNA variants within this sample encode the same CDR3. J is TRBJ2-2 and V is TRBV27; perhaps D is TRBD1 or TRBD2 (6 bases each). The CDR3 covers 13 residues. The ends were cut back, 6 bases at V and 6 bases at J, with 11 bases in the middle. Germline CDR1 is MNHEY and CDR2 is SMNVEV (reference sequence). The CDR3 coding sequence is TGTGCCAGCAGCCCAAGGGGGGCCGGGGAGCTGTTTTTT. It encodes CASSPRGAGELFF.

CDR3 sequence: CASSWSSGGKNIQYF. The CDR3 DNA reads as TGTGCCAGCAGTTGGTCTAGCGGGGGCAAAAACATTCAGTACTTC. The V gene is TRBV2, the J gene TRBJ2-4; the match to TRBD2 covers 10 bases. V shed 5 bases and J 3 bases; nucleotides not matched to a gene: 4. The germline V gene encodes CDR1 SNHLY and CDR2 FYNNEI. CDR3 length equals 15 residues.

The genes are TRBV5-6 and TRBJ2-2; a possible D gene is TRBD1 (6 bases). CDR3 length: 18 residues. V was cut by 4 bases and J by 2 bases, with 21 bases left in between. CDR1 and CDR2 from the germline V gene are SGHDT and YYEEEE. The DNA for the CDR3 is TGTGCCAGCAGCCAGGGAGTCCAGACAGGACCTAACACCGGGGAGCTGTTTTTT. It codes for CASSQGVQTGPNTGELFF.

The V call is TRBV7-9, the J call TRBJ1-4, with a possible D match to TRBD1 (6 bases). In germline, CDR1 is SEHNR, CDR2 FQNEAQ (reference sequence). The CDR3 is made up of 16 amino acids. V was trimmed by 5 bases and J by 7 bases, leaving 20 bases between them. The CDR3, as DNA: TGTGCCAGCAGCCCGGATGGGGGCGGACTGCTTGAAAAACTGTTTTTT. This translates into CASSPDGGGLLEKLFF.

V is TRBV5-6 and J is TRBJ1-5; no clear D gene. The germline V and J ends were trimmed by 4 bases and 0 bases, with 11 bases remaining between them. Germline-derived CDR1 and CDR2 are SGHDT and YYEEEE. The CDR3 contains 15 residues. Here the CDR3 DNA reads TGTGCCAGCAGCCTAGGAGGAGATAGCAATCAGCCCCAGCATTTT. Amino acid sequence: CASSLGGDSNQPQHF.

The gene calls are TRBV5-8 and TRBJ2-7, with D perhaps TRBD1 (5 bases). Germline lookup yields CDR1 SGHTS and CDR2 YDEGEE. The CDR3 is 13 residues long. Deletions cut 4 bases from V and 4 bases from J, with 12 bases between. Here the CDR3 reads CASSGDRRYEQYF. The CDR3 DNA reads TGTGCCAGCAGCGGCGACAGACGATACGAGCAGTACTTC.

On this clone itself: Germline is not matched at one junction end, which may reflect a read error. Other DNA sequences from this sample encode an identical CDR3 as well. This sequence joins TRBV9 and TRBJ2-7; the match to TRBD2 covers 8 bases. The CDR3 extends over 15 amino acids. Germline V gives CDR1 SGDLS, CDR2 YYNGEE. The DNA for the CDR3 is TGTGCCAGCAGCGGGGACTCGGGACTAGTTCACGAGCAATACTTC. It specifies CASSGDSGLVHEQYF. The variable domain in full, with the rest retrieved from reference TRBV9 and TRBJ2-7, is DSGVTQTPKHLITATGQRVTLRCSPRSGDLSVYWYQQSLDQGLQFLIQYYNGEERAKGNILERFSAQQFPDLHSELNLSSLELGDSALYFCASSGDSGLVHEQYFGPGTRLTVT.

This clone was observed a handful of times. The same CDR3 also results from other DNA sequences found in this sample. V usage is TRBV7-9 and J usage is TRBJ1-2; no firm D call. Germline loops: CDR1 SEHNR, CDR2 FQNEAQ (reference sequence). V shed 6 bases and J shed 8 bases, with 13 bases lying between them. This CDR3 is built from 12 residues. The CDR3 DNA reads as TGTGCCAGCAGTCCGGGAGGTAACGGCTACACCTTC. As protein: CASSPGGNGYTF.

This chain joins TRBV10-3 and TRBJ1-2, with a tentative D call TRBD1 (5 bases). The CDR3 runs to 14 residues. Deletions cut 4 bases from V and 2 bases from J, with 11 bases between. The germline V gene encodes CDR1 ENHRY and CDR2 SYGVKD. CDR3 sequence reads: CAISGPGGNYGYTF. The CDR3 nucleotides are TGTGCCATCAGTGGCCCCGGGGGGAACTATGGCTACACCTTC.

The chain has TRBV7-6 and TRBJ2-3, with D perhaps matching TRBD2 (5 bases). The V gene lost 3 bases and the J gene lost 0 bases, with 10 bases spanning the gap. Looked up from germline, CDR1 is SGHVS and CDR2 is FNYEAQ. CDR3 length equals 15 residues. CDR3: CASSFVATSTDTQYF. The DNA for the CDR3 is TGTGCCAGCAGCTTTGTAGCGACTAGCACAGATACGCAGTATTTT.

The chain is built from TRBV9 and TRBJ2-1; 9 nucleotides line up with TRBD2. In germline, CDR1 is SGDLS, CDR2 YYNGEE. The ends lost 3 bases at V and 9 bases at J; junction bases unmatched: 22. This CDR3 has 19 residues. As DNA, the CDR3 is TGTGCCAGCAGCGCTAATAGGGGCTTGGGACTAGCCCATCACAGTGAGCAGTTCTTC. Amino acids: CASSANRGLGLAHHSEQFF.

The rearrangement uses TRBV7-9 and TRBJ2-1; possibly TRBD2 for D (6 bases). The V end was cut by 3 bases, the J end by 11 bases, with 17 bases between. Germline V lookup: CDR1 SEHNR, CDR2 FQNEAQ (reference sequence). The CDR3 totals 14 residues. This CDR3 reads CASSLGGLFEKQFF. The CDR3 DNA reads as TGTGCCAGCAGCTTGGGGGGTCTATTTGAGAAGCAGTTCTTC.

This chain connects TRBV29-1 to TRBJ1-1; D unclear. Germline loops: CDR1 SQVTM, CDR2 ANQGSEA. This CDR3 is built from 15 residues. With 7 bases removed from V and 0 bases from J, the gap between germline ends came to 18 bases. Here the CDR3 DNA reads TGCAGCGCTGAGGGCGGAGAGTACATGAACACTGAAGCTTTCTTT. It specifies CSAEGGEYMNTEAFF.

This sequence joins TRBV27 and TRBJ2-1; TRBD1 might be the D (6 bases). Trimming removed 3 bases from V and 3 bases from J, with 15 bases in between. The CDR3 is 16 amino acids. Germline V CDR1 and CDR2: MNHEY, SMNVEV (reference sequence). This CDR3 is CASSFRGTQYYNEQFF. The DNA for the CDR3 is TGTGCCAGCAGTTTTCGTGGGACACAGTACTACAATGAGCAGTTCTTC.

The gene calls are TRBV10-3 and TRBJ2-1; no clear D. Germline CDR1 and CDR2: ENHRY and SYGVKD. The CDR3 is 12 amino acids. Trimming pared 3 bases from V and 7 bases from J, leaving 7 bases between. CDR3 sequence reads: CAISDAENEQFF. In DNA form, the CDR3 reads TGTGCCATCAGTGACGCGGAGAATGAGCAGTTCTTC.

For this clone: This same CDR3 is encoded by further DNA sequences in the sample. The chain employs TRBV7-2 and TRBJ2-7, with 7 bases fitting TRBD1. The CDR3 sequence is 14 residues long. CDR1 and CDR2 from the germline V gene are SGHTA and FQGNSA. V trimming: 1 base; J trimming: 1 base; junction bases outside the gene matches: 1. The CDR3 DNA is TGTGCCAGCAGCTTAGGCAGGGGGTCCTACGAGCAGTACTTC. Protein: CASSLGRGSYEQYF.

The chain has TRBV4-1 and TRBJ1-2; D unresolved. V gave up 0 bases and J gave up 0 bases, with 8 bases separating them. There are 15 residues in the CDR3. Germline V gives CDR1 MGHRA, CDR2 YSYEKL. In DNA form, the CDR3 reads TGCGCCAGCAGCCAAGATGCGGCAGCTAACTATGGCTACACCTTC. It codes for CASSQDAAANYGYTF.